The 19 T cell receptor beta chains below were found in one sample sequenced in a study of PD-L1 blockade in urothelial cancer. Time point in this sample: pretreatment peripheral blood. Clones were sequenced by immunoSEQ multiplex PCR, and TCRdb holds only the in-frame ones, with some missing. This repertoire shows roughly 16,000 clones, 89% found once; its top ten account for about 13%. The source material was PBMCs, sampled around atezolizumab (anti-PD-L1) treatment. These TCRs come from a man in his 70s with urothelial cancer.

This clone is a singleton in its sample. V gene TRBV30 combines with J gene TRBJ1-4; 7 bases fit TRBD1. The germline gives CDR1 GTSNPN, CDR2 SVGIG (reference sequence). This CDR3 comprises 14 residues. With 0 bases clipped from V and 7 bases from J, the junction kept 5 bases outside the gene matches. The CDR3 DNA reads as TGTGCCTGGAGTGTAGGGGGCCTGGGTGAAAAACTGTTTTTT. Translation gives CAWSVGGLGEKLFF. The full variable domain, in which reference TRBV30 and TRBJ1-4 provide the parts outside the CDR3, is SQTIHQWPATLVQPVGSPLSLECTVEGTSNPNLYWYRQAAGRGLQLLFYSVGIGQISSEVPQNLSASRPQDRQFILSSKKLLLSDSGFYLCAWSVGGLGEKLFFGSGTQLSVL.

The chain uses TRBV4-1 and TRBJ2-6, with 11 bases aligning to TRBD1. The CDR3 has 16 residues. CDR1 and CDR2 (germline): MGHRA, YSYEKL. Trimming removed 8 bases from V and 0 bases from J; junction bases left unmatched: 3. The CDR3 bases are TGCGCCAGCGGCGGGACAGGGGGCTCTGGGGCCAACGTCCTGACTTTC. This sequence encodes CASGGTGGSGANVLTF.

The table lists this clone with a few counts. The gene calls are TRBV11-2 and TRBJ1-6; 10 positions agree with TRBD1. Germline loops: CDR1 SGHAT, CDR2 FQNNGV. The V gene end was trimmed by 6 bases and the J gene end by 7 bases; junction bases not matched to a gene: 6. CDR3 length equals 15 residues. CDR3 bases: TGTGCCAGCAGGCGGGACAGGGGAACAAATTCACCCCTCCACTTT. It specifies CASRRDRGTNSPLHF.

The chain recombines TRBV14 with TRBJ2-1; D gene ambiguous. The ends were cut back, 1 base at V and 8 bases at J, with 9 bases in the middle. The CDR3 totals 13 residues. Germline CDR1 is SGHDN and CDR2 is FVKESK. This chain's CDR3 is CASSQATPYEQFF. DNA for the CDR3: TGTGCCAGCAGCCAAGCGACTCCCTATGAGCAGTTCTTC.

The V call is TRBV11-2, the J call TRBJ1-2; D is undetermined. The germline V gene has CDR1 SGHAT and CDR2 FQNNGV. Trimming shortened V by 0 bases and J by 1 base, and 9 bases separated the two germline ends. The CDR3 is 15 residues long. The chain's CDR3 is CASSLEGRFNYGYTF. The CDR3 nucleotides read TGTGCCAGCAGCTTAGAGGGGAGATTTAACTATGGCTACACCTTC.

The V gene is TRBV29-1, the J gene TRBJ1-1; the D is unclear. Germline V gene data show CDR1 as SQVTM and CDR2 as ANQGSEA. This CDR3 is built from 8 residues. V gave up 6 bases and J gave up 11 bases, with 7 bases separating them. The CDR3 region has the DNA TGCAGCGTCACGGGTGCTTTCTTT. This gives the protein CSVTGAFF.

V is TRBV5-1 and J is TRBJ2-7; 7 bases are shared with TRBD2. The CDR3 spans 13 residues. With 2 bases clipped from V and 3 bases from J, the junction kept 2 bases outside the gene matches. Germline V gene lookup returns CDR1 SGHRS and CDR2 YFSETQ. The CDR3 nucleotides are TGCGCCAGCAGCTTACAGCGGGACTACGAGCAGTACTTC. It codes for CASSLQRDYEQYF.

This chain uses TRBV18 with TRBJ2-5, with D unresolved. V dropped 3 bases and J dropped 2 bases, with 10 bases sitting between them. Germline V gene lookup returns CDR1 KGHSH and CDR2 LQKENI. The CDR3 has 14 residues. The CDR3 protein is CASSPGQTQETQYF. The CDR3 nucleotides read TGTGCCAGCTCACCGGGCCAGACGCAAGAGACCCAGTACTTC. Full variable domain (rest looked up from reference TRBV18 and TRBJ2-5): NAGVMQNPRHLVRRRGQEARLRCSPMKGHSHVYWYRQLPEEGLKFMVYLQKENIIDESGMPKERFSAEFPKEGPSILRIQQVVRGDSAAYFCASSPGQTQETQYFGPGTRLLVL.

In this sample, this clone turned up once. V gene TRBV7-9 combines with J gene TRBJ1-6; no clear D gene. CDR3 length: 15 amino acids. In germline, CDR1 is SEHNR, CDR2 FQNEAQ (reference sequence). Trimming shortened V by 3 bases and J by 8 bases, and 14 bases separated the two germline ends. CDR3 in amino acids: CASSLLKGGDSPLHF. In DNA, the CDR3 is TGTGCCAGCAGCTTGTTAAAAGGTGGAGATTCACCCCTCCACTTT.

J is TRBJ1-4 and V is TRBV4-1; maybe TRBD1 (6 bases). The CDR3 sequence is 17 residues long. V gave up 2 bases and J gave up 4 bases, with 17 bases separating them. Per the germline V gene, CDR1 is MGHRA and CDR2 is YSYEKL. CDR3 coding DNA: TGCGCCAGCAGCCAAAACGGGGGGGGCAGGAGTAATGAAAAACTGTTTTTT. Residues: CASSQNGGGRSNEKLFF.

The V call is TRBV4-1, the J call TRBJ1-1, with D hard to call. Germline CDR1 is MGHRA and CDR2 is YSYEKL. The ends were cut back, 2 bases at V and 4 bases at J, with 8 bases in the middle. CDR3 size: 13 residues. The DNA of the CDR3 is TGCGCCAGCAGCCAATCAGTGTTCACTGAAGCTTTCTTT. Its translation: CASSQSVFTEAFF.

The rearrangement joins TRBV2 to TRBJ2-1; D is unresolved. Germline-derived CDR1 and CDR2 are SNHLY and FYNNEI. Deletions cut 4 bases from V and 0 bases from J, with 13 bases between. The CDR3 is 16 amino acids. The CDR3 DNA reads TGTGCCAGCAGTGTCTTGGTCAGTGGCTCCTACAATGAGCAGTTCTTC. Residues: CASSVLVSGSYNEQFF. The complete variable domain, with remaining parts taken from reference TRBV2 and TRBJ2-1, reads EPEVTQTPSHQVTQMGQEVILRCVPISNHLYFYWYRQILGQKVEFLVSFYNNEISEKSEIFDDQFSVERPDGSNFTLKIRSTKLEDSAMYFCASSVLVSGSYNEQFFGPGTRLTVL.

This rearrangement joins TRBV30 to TRBJ1-2; D is perhaps TRBD1 (5 bases). V was cut by 3 bases and J by 5 bases, with 13 bases left in between. The CDR3 loop spans 13 amino acids. Looked up from germline, CDR1 is GTSNPN and CDR2 is SVGIG (reference sequence). CDR3 region: CAWRSPPGYGYTF. CDR3 bases: TGTGCCTGGAGGTCCCCTCCAGGGTATGGCTACACCTTC.

V is TRBV11-2 and J is TRBJ1-5; TRBD1 matches 7 bases. Germline values: CDR1 SGHAT, CDR2 FQNNGV. This CDR3 region has 13 residues. Losses at the gene ends were 5 bases for V and 3 bases for J; bases not matched to a gene: 1. CDR3 bases: TGTGCCAGCAGCGAGGGGGCCAATCAGCCCCAGCATTTT. Translated: CASSEGANQPQHF.

The J gene is TRBJ1-6, the V gene TRBV25-1, with 8 bases matching TRBD1. V gave up 3 bases and J gave up 9 bases; unmatched junction bases: 4. CDR1 and CDR2 from the germline V gene are MGHDK and SYGVNS. The CDR3 consists of 14 residues. This CDR3 reads CASSDTGGFSPLHF. CDR3 coding DNA: TGTGCCAGCAGTGATACAGGGGGGTTTTCACCCCTCCACTTT.

The chain joins TRBV7-8 to TRBJ1-1, with 7 bases identical to TRBD1. J lost 3 bases, V lost 3 bases, and 7 bases had no gene match. This CDR3 comprises 15 residues. From germline, CDR1 is SGHVS and CDR2 FQNEAQ. This CDR3 reads CASSFDRVGDTEAFF. The CDR3 nucleotides read TGTGCCAGCAGCTTTGACAGGGTCGGAGACACTGAAGCTTTCTTT.

The chain recombines TRBV9 with TRBJ2-2, with 12 bases identical to TRBD1. Germline CDR1 is SGDLS and CDR2 is YYNGEE. The CDR3 loop spans 15 amino acids. Unmatched junction bases numbered 6, after V lost 5 bases and J lost 7 bases. CDR3 residues: CASSPGQGAIGELFF. CDR3 coding DNA: TGTGCCAGCAGTCCGGGACAGGGGGCGATCGGGGAGCTGTTTTTT.

The chain employs TRBV29-1 and TRBJ1-1, with no clear D. Trimming removed 2 bases from V and 11 bases from J, with 12 bases in between. Germline CDR1 reads SQVTM; CDR2 reads ANQGSEA. The length of the CDR3 is 11 residues. CDR3 in DNA: TGCAGCGTTGAAAACCTTGGAGGGGCTTTCTTT. It translates to CSVENLGGAFF.

Turning to this clone: This CDR3 is missing its conserved last phenylalanine or tryptophan, likely due to a read error. The gene calls are TRBV6-5 and TRBJ1-6, with 10 bases identical to TRBD1. This CDR3 comprises 13 residues. CDR1 and CDR2 (germline): MNHEY, SVGAGI. J gave up 11 bases and V 6 bases, and 4 bases lay outside the gene matches. The CDR3 protein is CASRGTGVPPLHL. CDR3 bases: TGTGCCAGCAGGGGGACAGGGGTTCCACCCCTCCACCTT.